The 25 T cell receptor beta chains reported below all come from one sample, sequenced in a study of persistence of HIV-infected CD4 T cells (dated by TCRdb to 2020 to 2021). What the treatment or condition label conveys for this sample: suppressive antiretroviral therapy. As a nonspecific positive control representing the CD4+ T cell repertoire, the cells were stimulated with anti-CD3/anti-CD28 magnetic beads. Responding CD4+ T cells were sorted on the basis of upregulation of both CD40 ligand and CD69. TCRbeta repertoires were sequenced from genomic DNA with the immunoSEQ hsTCRB assay version 4 in survey mode. The clones in this table, taken by TCRdb from immuneACCESS, are in-frame only. Not every clone is retained; where verified, under half of the shortfall comes from an unresolved V gene, and the cause of the rest is unknown. The sample includes 35,000 to 50,000 clones, with around 89% observed a single time. The ten largest clones capture approximately 1% of the sample.

Antigens for these TCRs are unknown. This specimen consisted of CD4+ T cells sorted from PBMCs after roughly 18-hour stimulation, obtained from a patient who received antiretroviral therapy. Per the publication, the cell subset or site label means: CD40L+CD69+ CD4 T cells responding to anti-CD3/anti-CD28 beads, representing the overall repertoire. The source is an adult man with HIV who was CMV-seropositive.

This sequence joins TRBV7-9 and TRBJ1-5; unclear D gene. This CDR3 comprises 16 residues. Trimming removed 5 bases from V and 1 base from J, with 15 bases in between. The germline gives CDR1 SEHNR, CDR2 FQNEAQ (reference sequence). DNA for the CDR3: TGTGCCAGCAGCCCAGACCGGTTCGGCAGCAATCAGCCCCAGCATTTT. Protein sequence: CASSPDRFGSNQPQHF.

V gene TRBV2 combines with J gene TRBJ2-3; D gene unclear. This CDR3 is 14 amino acids long. V was shortened by 5 bases and J by 0 bases, with 9 bases between the two germline ends. The germline V gene encodes CDR1 SNHLY and CDR2 FYNNEI. The CDR3 DNA follows: TGTGCCAGCAGTAGGACGCTGAGCACAGATACGCAGTATTTT. This gives the protein CASSRTLSTDTQYF.

There are a few counts of this clone. The J gene is TRBJ2-3, the V gene TRBV19, with TRBD1 matching over 11 bases. CDR3 length equals 17 residues. CDR1 is LNHDA, CDR2 SQIVND, per germline (reference sequence). V was pared by 3 bases and J by 4 bases, with 9 bases of the junction left unmatched. Here the CDR3 reads CASSMRLGQGGADTQYF. The DNA for the CDR3 is TGTGCCAGTAGTATGAGGTTGGGACAGGGGGGAGCAGATACGCAGTATTTT.

This clone has more than one count but fewer than ten. The junction shows a germline mismatch at one end, possibly a read error. V is TRBV10-3 and J is TRBJ2-7; 7 bases are a match to TRBD1. The germline V gene has CDR1 ENHRY and CDR2 SYGVKD. This CDR3 is 9 amino acids long. The CDR3 loop is CAIRDSNFF. The CDR3 coding sequence is TGTGCCATCCGGGACAGCAATTTTTTC.

The chain is built from TRBV7-2 and TRBJ1-1, with 9 positions matching TRBD1. The germline CDR1 and CDR2 sequences are SGHTA and FQGNSA. V trimming: 6 bases; J trimming: 2 bases; junction bases outside the gene matches: 10. The CDR3 runs 16 residues. This CDR3 reads CASSFPQGALNTEAFF. CDR3 nucleotide sequence: TGTGCCAGCAGTTTCCCACAGGGGGCGTTAAACACTGAAGCTTTCTTT.

The chain combines TRBV6-1 with TRBJ1-1; D unresolved. Germline CDR1 and CDR2: MNHNS and SASEGT. The CDR3 is 11 amino acids. Trimming stripped 2 bases from V and 8 bases from J, with 6 bases between. DNA of the CDR3: TGTGCCAGCAGTGAAACGGCAGAAGCTTTCTTT. It yields the protein CASSETAEAFF.

This clone is a singleton in its sample. The chain couples TRBV6-1 to TRBJ1-3; D gene uncertain. Trimming shortened V by 0 bases and J by 5 bases, and 11 bases separated the two germline ends. This CDR3 has 15 amino acids. Germline assignment: CDR1 MNHNS and CDR2 SASEGT. CDR3 sequence reads: CASSEAHLARNTIYF. The CDR3 bases are TGTGCCAGCAGTGAAGCGCACCTAGCGAGAAACACCATATATTTT.

This clone appeared a few times. This sequence joins TRBV7-8 and TRBJ1-6; 7 nucleotides agree with TRBD1. Germline assignment: CDR1 SGHVS and CDR2 FQNEAQ. The CDR3 length is 17 residues. Trimming at V came to 2 bases and at J to 6 bases, leaving 10 bases not matched to a gene. Here the CDR3 DNA reads TGTGCCAGCAGCTTACATACCCCGGGACAGCTTAATTCACCCCTCCACTTT. Amino acid sequence: CASSLHTPGQLNSPLHF.

The table lists this clone with a few counts. The V and J genes are TRBV6-5 and TRBJ1-4; TRBD1 matches at 7 bases. V shed 5 bases, J shed 3 bases, and the junction held 6 bases outside the gene matches. Germline V gene data show CDR1 as MNHEY and CDR2 as SVGAGI. The CDR3 length is 15 residues. The CDR3 loop is CASSSNRGPNEKLFF. CDR3 sequence (DNA): TGTGCCAGCAGTAGCAACAGGGGACCTAATGAAAAACTGTTTTTT.

The chain has TRBV15 and TRBJ1-6; D not certain. The V and J ends lost 1 base and 5 bases respectively, with 12 bases between them. This CDR3 spans 16 amino acids. Germline V gene data show CDR1 as LNHNV and CDR2 as YYDKDF (reference sequence). CDR3 DNA sequence: TGTGCCACCAGCAGAGGCAGGAGCACTAATAATTCACCCCTCCACTTT. Translated, it gives CATSRGRSTNNSPLHF.

The genes are TRBV7-9 and TRBJ2-1, with D uncertain. CDR3 size: 15 residues. The V and J ends lost 5 bases and 0 bases respectively, with 11 bases between them. The germline V gene encodes CDR1 SEHNR and CDR2 FQNEAQ (reference sequence). The CDR3 nucleotides are TGTGCCAGCAGCCCGGGCGGTAGCTCCTACAATGAGCAGTTCTTC. Encoded protein: CASSPGGSSYNEQFF.

The V gene is TRBV2, the J gene TRBJ1-1; TRBD1 matches at 7 bases. CDR3 size: 12 residues. The germline CDR1 and CDR2 sequences are SNHLY and FYNNEI. V trimming: 6 bases; J trimming: 5 bases; junction bases outside the gene matches: 3. CDR3 nucleotide sequence: TGTGCCAGCAGACAGGGGAATACTGAAGCTTTCTTT. The encoded protein is CASRQGNTEAFF.

The genes are TRBV6-4 and TRBJ1-2; D might be TRBD1 (6 bases). V was pared by 6 bases and J by 6 bases, with 14 bases between. The CDR3 totals 13 residues. Germline V gene lookup returns CDR1 MRHNA and CDR2 SNTAGT. The CDR3 DNA reads TGTGCCAGCAGCTATACAGGGAACGATGGCTACACCTTC. It encodes CASSYTGNDGYTF.

The chain joins TRBV14 to TRBJ2-6, with 10 bases lining up with TRBD1. V shed 4 bases and J 0 bases; nucleotides not matched to a gene: 6. CDR1 and CDR2 (germline): SGHDN, FVKESK. CDR3 length: 18 amino acids. The CDR3 here is CASSRRTGGSSGANVLTF. In DNA, the CDR3 is TGTGCCAGCAGCCGCAGGACAGGGGGTAGCTCTGGGGCCAACGTCCTGACTTTC.

This rearrangement joins TRBV19 to TRBJ2-2; D gene uncertain. This CDR3 region has 14 residues. CDR1 and CDR2 from the germline V gene are LNHDA and SQIVND (reference sequence). V was pared by 3 bases and J by 5 bases, with 10 bases between. In DNA, the CDR3 is TGTGCCAGTAGTATTGGGGTTTCTACCGGGGAGCTGTTTTTT. Protein: CASSIGVSTGELFF.

This clone was detected only once. This sequence joins TRBV5-1 and TRBJ2-1, with D hard to call. Germline V gene data show CDR1 as SGHRS and CDR2 as YFSETQ. Trimming removed 3 bases at V and 8 bases at J, with 12 bases between. There are 13 residues in the CDR3. The CDR3 coding sequence is TGCGCCAGCAGCTCCGTCCCGTCCGATGAGCAGTTCTTC. Translated, it gives CASSSVPSDEQFF.

The V gene is TRBV7-9, the J gene TRBJ1-6, with 9 bases matching TRBD1. CDR3 length: 19 amino acids. V shed 6 bases and J 4 bases; nucleotides not matched to a gene: 16. Germline CDR1 and CDR2: SEHNR and FQNEAQ (reference sequence). CDR3 sequence (DNA): TGTGCCAGCAGTTTCGACAGGGGGACACGATTAAATTATAATTCACCCCTCCACTTT. The encoded protein is CASSFDRGTRLNYNSPLHF.

In this sample, this clone turned up once. The chain combines TRBV5-1 with TRBJ2-1; TRBD1 agrees at 8 bases. CDR1 and CDR2 from the germline V gene are SGHRS and YFSETQ. The junction had 2 bases not matched to a gene; V was cut back by 0 bases and J by 3 bases. The CDR3 is 15 amino acids. CDR3 amino acids: CASSLEGQGYNEQFF. The CDR3 nucleotides are TGCGCCAGCAGCTTGGAAGGACAGGGCTACAATGAGCAGTTCTTC.

The CDR3, as DNA: TGTGCCAGCGGGTCCCAAGGGAGAAGTGGTGGAAACACCATATATTTT. This translates into CASGSQGRSGGNTIYF. The chain combines TRBV28 with TRBJ1-3; no clear D. The CDR3 covers 16 residues. CDR1 is MDHEN, CDR2 SYDVKM, per germline. Trimming took 8 bases from V and 3 from J, leaving 20 bases between them.

V usage is TRBV5-4 and J usage is TRBJ1-2, with a tentative D call TRBD1 (6 bases). Germline-derived CDR1 and CDR2 are SGHNT and YYREEE (reference sequence). Trimming removed 0 bases at V and 6 bases at J, with 12 bases between. The CDR3 is made up of 14 amino acids. The CDR3 is CASSLGGLSNGYTF. Written as DNA, the CDR3 is TGTGCCAGCAGCTTGGGGGGGCTCAGCAATGGCTACACCTTC.

The chain employs TRBV6-1 and TRBJ2-7; D is unresolved. The V end was cut by 5 bases, the J end by 4 bases, with 9 bases between. Germline V gene data show CDR1 as MNHNS and CDR2 as SASEGT. This CDR3 region has 12 residues. As DNA, the CDR3 is TGTGCCAGCAGTTTTGCTACTTACGAGCAGTACTTC. Protein sequence: CASSFATYEQYF.

The chain is built from TRBV3-1 (or the pseudogene TRBV3-2) and TRBJ2-7; the match to TRBD2 covers 7 bases. V gave up 4 bases and J gave up 1 base; unmatched junction bases: 10. Germline V lookup: CDR1 LGHDT, CDR2 YNNKEL (reference sequence). The CDR3 consists of 16 residues. The CDR3 DNA reads as TGTGCCAGCAGCCCGGGCGGCGGGGGTGCATCCTACGAGCAGTACTTC. Translation gives CASSPGGGGASYEQYF.

This chain uses TRBV5-1 with TRBJ2-1; 11 nucleotides agree with TRBD2. V lost 4 bases, J lost 7 bases, and 10 bases stayed unmatched. The length of the CDR3 is 16 residues. CDR1 SGHRS and CDR2 YFSETQ come from the germline V gene. The CDR3 region has the DNA TGCGCCAGCAGCGTATCTACTAGCGGGGGTCAGAATGAGCAGTTCTTC. This codes for CASSVSTSGGQNEQFF. The full variable domain, with the rest looked up from reference TRBV5-1 and TRBJ2-1, is KAGVTQTPRYLIKTRGQQVTLSCSPISGHRSVSWYQQTPGQGLQFLFEYFSETQRNKGNFPGRFSGRQFSNSRSEMNVSTLELGDSALYLCASSVSTSGGQNEQFFGPGTRLTVL.

The chain employs TRBV6-1 and TRBJ1-6; D is unresolved. The V end was cut by 2 bases, the J end by 13 bases, with 24 bases between. In germline, CDR1 is MNHNS, CDR2 SASEGT. The CDR3 length is 17 residues. The CDR3: CASSEQTSARGGWPLHF. The CDR3 coding sequence is TGTGCCAGCAGTGAACAAACCTCGGCTCGAGGAGGTTGGCCCCTCCACTTT.

The V and J genes are TRBV3-1 (or the pseudogene TRBV3-2) and TRBJ1-6; D is undetermined. Trimming removed 0 bases at V and 5 bases at J, with 17 bases between. The CDR3 extends over 18 amino acids. CDR1 is LGHDT and CDR2 is YNNKEL in the germline V gene (reference sequence). For the CDR3, the DNA is TGTGCCAGCAGCCAAGATCCCAAAACGCGGACCCATAATTCACCCCTCCACTTT. This codes for CASSQDPKTRTHNSPLHF.